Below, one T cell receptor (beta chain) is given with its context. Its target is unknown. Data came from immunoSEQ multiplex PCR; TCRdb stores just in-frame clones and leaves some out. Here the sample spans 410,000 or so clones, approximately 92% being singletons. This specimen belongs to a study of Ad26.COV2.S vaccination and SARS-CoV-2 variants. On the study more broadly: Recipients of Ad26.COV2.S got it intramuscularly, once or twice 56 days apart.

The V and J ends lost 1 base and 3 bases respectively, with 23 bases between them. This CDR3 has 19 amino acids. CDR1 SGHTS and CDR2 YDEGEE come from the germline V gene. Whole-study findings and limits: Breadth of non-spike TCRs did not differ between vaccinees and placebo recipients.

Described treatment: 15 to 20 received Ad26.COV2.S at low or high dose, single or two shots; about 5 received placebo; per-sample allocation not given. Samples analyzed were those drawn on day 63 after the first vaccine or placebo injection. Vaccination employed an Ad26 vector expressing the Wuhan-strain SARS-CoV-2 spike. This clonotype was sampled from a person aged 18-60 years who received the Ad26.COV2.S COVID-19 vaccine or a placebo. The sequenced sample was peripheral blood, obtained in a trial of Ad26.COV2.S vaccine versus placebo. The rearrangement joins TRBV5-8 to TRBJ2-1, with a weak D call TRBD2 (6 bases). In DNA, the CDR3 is TGTGCCAGCAGCTTGAACTCAGGACTATGGCAGGGCATCTACAATGAGCAGTTCTTC. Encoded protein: CASSLNSGLWQGIYNEQFF.